This T cell receptor (beta chain) is drawn from a study of early T cells in non-severe SARS-CoV-2 infection. Study results and caveats: In VDJdb matching, anti-spike CD8 responses were favored while private and CD4 specificities went missing.

This clonotype was found a few times. Its antigen is not identified. Each single cDNA molecule received a unique molecular identifier. One entry per CDR3 protein results from TCRdb running MiXCR on the 5' RACE reads. The sample includes roughly 90,000 distinct CDR3 sequences, around 15% of them seen just once. The source material was whole blood. The sequence derives from an adult who was a healthcare worker with PCR-confirmed SARS-CoV-2 infection or an uninfected control (not recorded which).

In nucleotides, the CDR3 is TGCAGTGCTACCGTGGGACTAGCGGACAATGAGCAGTTCTTC. The encoded protein is CSATVGLADNEQFF. The chain recombines TRBV20-1 with TRBJ2-1, with TRBD2 matching 11 bases. V dropped 4 bases and J dropped 5; count of bases not matched to a gene: 4. Germline CDR1 reads DFQATT; CDR2 reads SNEGSKA (reference sequence). There are 14 residues in the CDR3.